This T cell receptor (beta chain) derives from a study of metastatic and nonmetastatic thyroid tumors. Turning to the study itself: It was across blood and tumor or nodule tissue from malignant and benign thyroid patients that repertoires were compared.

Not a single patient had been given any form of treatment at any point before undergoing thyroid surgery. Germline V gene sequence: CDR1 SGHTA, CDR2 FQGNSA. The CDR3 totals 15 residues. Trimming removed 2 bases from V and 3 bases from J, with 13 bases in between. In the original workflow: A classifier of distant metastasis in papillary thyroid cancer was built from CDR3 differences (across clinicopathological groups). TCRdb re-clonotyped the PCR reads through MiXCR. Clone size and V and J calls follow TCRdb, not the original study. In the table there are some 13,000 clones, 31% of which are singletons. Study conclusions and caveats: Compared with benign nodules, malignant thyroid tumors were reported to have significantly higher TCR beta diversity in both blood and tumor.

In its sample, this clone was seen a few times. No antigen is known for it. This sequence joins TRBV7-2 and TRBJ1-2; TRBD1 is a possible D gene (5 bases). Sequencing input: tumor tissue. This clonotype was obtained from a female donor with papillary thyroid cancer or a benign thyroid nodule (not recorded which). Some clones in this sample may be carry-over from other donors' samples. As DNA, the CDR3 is TGTGCCAGCAGCTTATACGGGGCGGAATACTATGGCTACACCTTC. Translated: CASSLYGAEYYGYTF.